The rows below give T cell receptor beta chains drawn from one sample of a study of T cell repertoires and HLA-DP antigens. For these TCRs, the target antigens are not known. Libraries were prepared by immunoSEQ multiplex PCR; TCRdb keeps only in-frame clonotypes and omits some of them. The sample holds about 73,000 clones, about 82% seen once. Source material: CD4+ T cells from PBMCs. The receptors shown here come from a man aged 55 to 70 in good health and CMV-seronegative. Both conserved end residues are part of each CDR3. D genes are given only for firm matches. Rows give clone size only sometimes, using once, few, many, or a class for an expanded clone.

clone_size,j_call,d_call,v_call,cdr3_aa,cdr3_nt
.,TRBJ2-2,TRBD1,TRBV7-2,CASSSPGTGGELFF,TGTGCCAGCAGCTCCCCCGGGACAGGCGGGGAGCTGTTTTTT
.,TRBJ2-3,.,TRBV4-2,CASSQVLGEADTQYF,TGTGCCAGCAGCCAAGTTTTGGGAGAAGCAGATACGCAGTATTTT
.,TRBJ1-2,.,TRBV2,CASRRAILNYGYTF,TGTGCCAGCCGTAGGGCAATCCTTAACTATGGCTACACCTTC
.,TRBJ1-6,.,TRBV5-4,CASSLEGGQGLRALHF,TGTGCCAGCAGCTTGGAAGGTGGGCAGGGGCTAAGGGCCCTCCACTTT
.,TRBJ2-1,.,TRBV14,CASSQFGFSGQFF,TGTGCCAGCAGCCAATTCGGCTTTTCGGGGCAGTTCTTC
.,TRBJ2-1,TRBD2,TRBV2,CASRDWTSGGKYEQFF,TGTGCCAGCAGGGATTGGACTAGCGGGGGGAAATATGAGCAGTTCTTC
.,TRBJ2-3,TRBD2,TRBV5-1,CASSLPGTSGSDADTQYF,TGCGCCAGCAGCTTGCCTGGGACTAGCGGGAGCGACGCGGATACGCAGTATTTT
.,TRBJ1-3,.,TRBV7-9,CASSYRVPSGNTIYF,TGTGCCAGCAGCTACAGGGTACCCTCTGGAAACACCATATATTTT
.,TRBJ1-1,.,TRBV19,CATSLRNTEAFF,TGTGCCACCTCCCTACGGAACACTGAAGCTTTCTTT
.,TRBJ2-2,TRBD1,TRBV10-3,CAITSQGWTGELFF,TGTGCCATCACCTCACAGGGGTGGACCGGGGAGCTGTTTTTT
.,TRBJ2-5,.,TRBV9,CASSVGATSGETQYF,TGTGCCAGCAGCGTAGGCGCCACTAGTGGAGAGACCCAGTACTTC
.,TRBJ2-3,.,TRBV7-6,CASSLRVRGTDTQYF,TGTGCCAGCAGCTTACGAGTGAGGGGTACAGATACGCAGTATTTT
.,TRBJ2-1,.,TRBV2,CASSEKSRRNEQFF,TGTGCCAGCAGTGAAAAGAGCAGGCGGAATGAGCAGTTCTTC
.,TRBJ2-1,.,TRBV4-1,CASSQEWGSSYNEQFF,TGCGCCAGCAGCCAAGAATGGGGGAGCTCCTACAATGAGCAGTTCTTC
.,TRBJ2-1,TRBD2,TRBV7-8,CASSSRHVTSGKYNEQFF,TGTGCCAGCAGCTCTCGTCACGTGACTAGCGGGAAATACAATGAGCAGTTCTTC
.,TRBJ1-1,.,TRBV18,CASSPTFWTEMNTEAFF,TGTGCCAGCTCACCAACCTTTTGGACAGAGATGAACACTGAAGCTTTCTTT
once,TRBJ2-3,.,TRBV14,CASSQALGSDTQYF,TGTGCCAGCAGCCAAGCTCTGGGGTCAGATACGCAGTATTTT
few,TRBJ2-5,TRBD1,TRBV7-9,CASSWYRDRGQETQYF,TGTGCCAGCAGCTGGTACCGGGACAGGGGCCAAGAGACCCAGTACTTC
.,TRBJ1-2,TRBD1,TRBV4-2,CASSQAGQAGNYAGYTF,TGTGCCAGCAGCCAAGCGGGACAGGCAGGCAACTATGCTGGCTACACCTTC
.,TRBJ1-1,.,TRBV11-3,CASSLAGTENTEAFF,TGTGCCAGCAGCTTAGCCGGGACCGAGAACACTGAAGCTTTCTTT
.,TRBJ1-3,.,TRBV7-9,CASILTGNTIYF,TGTGCCAGCATCCTTACCGGAAACACCATATATTTT
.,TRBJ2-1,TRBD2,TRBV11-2,CASSPSGRSYNEQFF,TGTGCCAGCAGTCCTAGCGGACGTTCCTACAATGAGCAGTTCTTC
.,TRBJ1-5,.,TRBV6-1,CASSAVQGNRQPQHF,TGTGCCAGCAGTGCGGTACAAGGGAATCGTCAGCCCCAGCATTTT
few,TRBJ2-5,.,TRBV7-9,CASSFSREQETQYF,TGTGCCAGCAGCTTCTCCAGGGAGCAAGAGACCCAGTACTTC
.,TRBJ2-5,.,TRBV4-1,CASSQPPQTGSEAQYF,TGCGCCAGCAGCCAACCTCCCCAGACTGGGTCCGAGGCCCAGTACTTC
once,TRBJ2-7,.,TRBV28,CASSVLDSQGNEQYF,TGTGCCAGCAGTGTATTGGACAGTCAAGGCAACGAGCAGTACTTC
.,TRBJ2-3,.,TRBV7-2,CASSLADRDTQYF,TGTGCCAGCAGCTTAGCGGACCGGGATACGCAGTATTTT
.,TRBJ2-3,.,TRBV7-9,CASSLGSSADTQYF,TGTGCCAGCAGCTTAGGTTCGTCTGCAGATACGCAGTATTTT
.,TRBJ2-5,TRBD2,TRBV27,CASSREGGGERKTQYF,TGTGCCAGCAGCCGGGAGGGGGGGGGAGAGCGGAAGACCCAGTACTTC
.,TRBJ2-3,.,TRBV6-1,CASRMRGSTDTQYF,TGTGCCAGCAGGATGAGGGGAAGCACAGATACGCAGTATTTT
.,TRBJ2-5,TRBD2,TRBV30,CAWVQRLAGGETQYF,TGTGCCTGGGTCCAAAGACTAGCGGGAGGGGAGACCCAGTACTTC
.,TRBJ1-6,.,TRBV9,CASSVDSSYNSPLHF,TGTGCCAGCAGCGTAGATAGCTCCTATAATTCACCCCTCCACTTT
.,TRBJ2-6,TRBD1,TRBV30,CAWSRDRAFSGANVLTF,TGTGCCTGGAGCCGGGACAGGGCCTTCTCTGGGGCCAACGTCCTGACTTTC
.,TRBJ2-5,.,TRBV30,CAWNETQYF,TGTGCCTGGAACGAGACCCAGTACTTC
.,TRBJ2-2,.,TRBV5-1,CASSSTQGTGELFF,TGCGCCAGCAGCTCCACTCAGGGGACCGGGGAGCTGTTTTTT
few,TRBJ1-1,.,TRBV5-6,CASSLVRQYDTEAFF,TGTGCCAGCAGCTTGGTTCGGCAGTATGACACTGAAGCTTTCTTT
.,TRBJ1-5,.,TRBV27,CASSLYRNMPQHF,TGTGCCAGCAGTTTATACCGGAACATGCCCCAGCATTTT
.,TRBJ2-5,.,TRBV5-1,CATAPGLQGPQETQYF,TGCGCCACCGCTCCAGGTCTTCAGGGACCCCAAGAGACCCAGTACTTC
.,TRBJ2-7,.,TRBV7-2,CASSDGAFYEQYF,TGTGCCAGCAGCGACGGGGCATTTTACGAGCAGTACTTC
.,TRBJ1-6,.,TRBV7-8,CASSLGGHFPYNSPLHF,TGTGCCAGCAGCTTAGGCGGCCACTTTCCCTACAATTCACCCCTCCACTTT